Each of the 3 T cell receptor beta chains below was sequenced from the same sample in a study of blood T cells in healthy people across ages. A second about 7 to 11 cycle PCR used barcoded and J-beta primers. One entry per CDR3 protein, called by TCRdb with MiXCR from the 5' RACE reads. This table holds around 1,900,000 distinct CDR3 sequences, more than 35% found once. Material for sequencing was blood. The receptors were gathered from a human donor in good health.

The chain is built from TRBV7-2 and TRBJ1-3; D gene uncertain. This CDR3 has 14 residues. Germline V lookup: CDR1 SGHTA, CDR2 FQGNSA. The V and J ends lost 1 base and 4 bases respectively, with 8 bases between them. DNA of the CDR3: TGTGCCAGCAGCTTAGGAGTTAGGGGAAACACCATATATTTT. Translated, it gives CASSLGVRGNTIYF.

This clonotype was counted only a few times. The chain joins TRBV6-5 to TRBJ2-5; 8 bases match TRBD2. Germline V gives CDR1 MNHEY, CDR2 SVGAGI. CDR3 length equals 12 residues. Here the CDR3 reads CGAGRGGETQYF. CDR3 nucleotide sequence: TGTGGGGCCGGACGGGGGGGCGAGACCCAGTACTTC.

On this clonotype: The germline gene is not matched at one end of the junction; a read error may be the cause. CDR3 DNA sequence: TGTGCCGGCAGCCCGAACCTAGACAGCTACTCCTACGAGCAGTACTTC. Residues: CAGSPNLDSYSYEQYF. The gene calls are TRBV6-2 or TRBV6-3 and TRBJ2-7, with D possibly TRBD1 on 5 matching bases. This CDR3 has 16 residues. Germline CDR1 is MNHEY and CDR2 is SVGEGT.